The 17 T cell receptor beta chains below all came from one sample that was sequenced in a study of blood T cell repertoires in COVID-19. Produced via immunoSEQ multiplex PCR; TCRdb's table is partial and in-frame only. The data contain some 15,000 clones, about 80% of them singletons. The source material was peripheral blood. The receptors originated from a man aged 65 to 85 with active or convalescent COVID-19.

The rearrangement uses TRBV5-1 and TRBJ1-6; D is undetermined. Trimming left V 4 bases short and J 7 bases short, with 12 bases between. The CDR3 is made up of 14 amino acids. Germline V lookup: CDR1 SGHRS, CDR2 YFSETQ. The CDR3 region has the DNA TGCGCCAGCAGCCCAGGAGGTGGGAATTCACCCCTCCACTTT. As protein: CASSPGGGNSPLHF.

V gene TRBV7-2 combines with J gene TRBJ2-3; possibly TRBD2 for D (6 bases). The CDR3 covers 18 residues. Germline values: CDR1 SGHTA, CDR2 FQGNSA. V dropped 5 bases and J dropped 1 base, with 22 bases sitting between them. In nucleotides, the CDR3 is TGTGCCAGCAGCCTTGGGGGGTCTGGGGCGCCAGGCACAGATACGCAGTATTTT. Amino acid sequence: CASSLGGSGAPGTDTQYF.

The V call is TRBV19, the J call TRBJ1-2; D is possibly TRBD1 (6 bases). This CDR3 contains 12 residues. Trimming shortened V by 9 bases and J by 8 bases, and 16 bases separated the two germline ends. Germline V gene data show CDR1 as LNHDA and CDR2 as SQIVND (reference sequence). CDR3 amino acids: CASYRVPEGYTF. In nucleotides, the CDR3 is TGTGCCAGCTACAGGGTTCCGGAAGGCTACACCTTC. The full variable domain, in which reference TRBV19 and TRBJ1-2 provide the parts outside the CDR3, is DGGITQSPKYLFRKEGQNVTLSCEQNLNHDAMYWYRQDPGQGLRLIYYSQIVNDFQKGDIAEGYSVSREKKESFPLTVTSAQKNPTAFYLCASYRVPEGYTFGSGTRLTVV.

The rearrangement uses TRBV5-6 and TRBJ1-2, with D unclear. This CDR3 contains 14 residues. Germline CDR1 SGHDT, CDR2 YYEEEE. Deletions cut 4 bases from V and 3 bases from J, with 13 bases between. The CDR3 nucleotides read TGTGCCAGCAGCCCCGAATCGGGGTACTATGGCTACACCTTC. It codes for CASSPESGYYGYTF.

The chain links TRBV6-2 or TRBV6-3 to TRBJ2-1; the match to TRBD2 covers 9 bases. After removal of 0 bases from V and 0 bases from J, the junction contained 3 bases not matched to a gene. The CDR3 loop spans 17 amino acids. Per the germline V gene, CDR1 is MNHEY and CDR2 is SVGEGT. The CDR3 sequence is CASSYSSGGLSYNEQFF. The CDR3 region has the DNA TGTGCCAGCAGTTACTCTAGCGGGGGCCTCTCCTACAATGAGCAGTTCTTC.

V is TRBV3-1 (or the pseudogene TRBV3-2) and J is TRBJ2-7; D uncertain. V was pared by 1 base and J by 9 bases, with 7 bases between. The CDR3 runs to 11 residues. Germline loops: CDR1 LGHDT, CDR2 YNNKEL (reference sequence). The CDR3 loop reads CASSQGLGQYF. The CDR3, as DNA: TGTGCCAGCAGCCAAGGCCTAGGGCAGTACTTC.

The chain links TRBV15 to TRBJ1-2; the match to TRBD1 covers 9 bases. V was clipped by 0 bases and J by 10 bases; unmatched bases: 6. From germline, CDR1 is LNHNV and CDR2 YYDKDF (reference sequence). The CDR3 length is 14 residues. The CDR3 DNA sequence: TGTGCCACCAGCAGAGATCAAACAGGGGGCCACTACACCTTC. The encoded protein is CATSRDQTGGHYTF. The full variable domain, completed using reference TRBV15 and TRBJ1-2, is DAMVIQNPRYQVTQFGKPVTLSCSQTLNHNVMYWYQQKSSQAPKLLFHYYDKDFNNEADTPDNFQSRRPNTSFCFLDIRSPGLGDTAMYLCATSRDQTGGHYTFGSGTRLTVV.

The chain uses TRBV4-1 and TRBJ2-5; D not certain. The length of the CDR3 is 15 residues. Germline CDR1 reads MGHRA; CDR2 reads YSYEKL. Trimming removed 3 bases from V and 2 bases from J, with 13 bases in between. The CDR3 reads CASSHTLGEQETQYF. The CDR3, as DNA: TGCGCCAGCAGCCACACCCTAGGAGAACAAGAGACCCAGTACTTC.

The V call is TRBV28, the J call TRBJ1-2; 8 nucleotides match TRBD1. Germline V gene sequence: CDR1 MDHEN, CDR2 SYDVKM. With 3 bases clipped from V and 5 bases from J, the junction kept 11 bases outside the gene matches. The CDR3 consists of 16 residues. Written as DNA, the CDR3 is TGTGCCAGCAGTTTTTGGGGTGGACAGGGAGGGTATGGCTACACCTTC. Protein product: CASSFWGGQGGYGYTF.

This clone has more than one count but fewer than ten. This rearrangement joins TRBV7-9 to TRBJ2-4; the match to TRBD1 covers 8 bases. There are 15 residues in the CDR3. The germline CDR1 and CDR2 sequences are SEHNR and FQNEAQ (reference sequence). The V and J ends lost 5 bases and 6 bases, in that order; junction bases with no gene match: 9. In DNA, the CDR3 is TGTGCCAGCAGCCCCGCCAGGGGGCAGGGAAACATTCAGTACTTC. Translating it yields CASSPARGQGNIQYF.

CDR3 sequence (DNA): TGTGCCAGCACGGTAGGGGGCAATCAGCCCCAGCATTTT. Protein product: CASTVGGNQPQHF. This chain links TRBV6-6 with TRBJ1-5; D is possibly TRBD1 (5 bases). The CDR3 is 13 amino acids. Deletions cut 7 bases from V and 2 bases from J, with 9 bases between. Per germline, CDR1 MNHNY and CDR2 SVGAGI (reference sequence).

V and J are TRBV28 and TRBJ1-5; tentative D call: TRBD1 (5 bases). The V and J ends lost 10 bases and 9 bases respectively, with 28 bases between them. CDR3 size: 16 residues. CDR1 is MDHEN and CDR2 is SYDVKM in the germline V gene. The CDR3 DNA sequence: TGTGCCACCTGTGGGTCCGGACGCGGGGGGTTTGGGCCCCAGCATTTT. Its translation is CATCGSGRGGFGPQHF.

This clone has more than one count but fewer than ten. This rearrangement joins TRBV19 to TRBJ2-3; D gene unclear. The CDR3 spans 12 residues. Between the trimmed V and J ends, which lost 10 bases and 6 bases, there was a span of 14 bases. Germline V gives CDR1 LNHDA, CDR2 SQIVND (reference sequence). DNA for the CDR3: TGTGCCACACGACTGGCCGGGGATACGCAGTATTTT. As protein: CATRLAGDTQYF.

The rearrangement joins TRBV25-1 to TRBJ2-7; D ambiguous. Per germline, CDR1 MGHDK and CDR2 SYGVNS. The V end was cut by 2 bases, the J end by 6 bases, with 5 bases between. The CDR3 consists of 11 residues. CDR3 residues: CASSESFEQYF. Written as DNA, the CDR3 is TGTGCCAGCAGTGAAAGCTTCGAGCAGTACTTC.

This sequence joins TRBV6-1 and TRBJ2-2, with D perhaps TRBD2 (5 bases). CDR3 length: 17 amino acids. With 0 bases removed from V and 3 bases from J, the gap between germline ends came to 14 bases. Germline lookup yields CDR1 MNHNS and CDR2 SASEGT. CDR3 protein: CASSEARGYADTGELFF. CDR3 in DNA: TGTGCCAGCAGTGAAGCGCGAGGGTACGCGGACACCGGGGAGCTGTTTTTT.

This clone has a handful of counts. The CDR3 region is CASSLDRGNYGYTF. The CDR3 DNA follows: TGTGCCAGCAGCCTTGACAGGGGCAACTATGGCTACACCTTC. The V call is TRBV11-2, the J call TRBJ1-2; 8 bases agree with TRBD1. Unmatched junction bases numbered 4, after V lost 5 bases and J lost 2 bases. Germline V gene sequence: CDR1 SGHAT, CDR2 FQNNGV. The CDR3 contains 14 residues.

This rearrangement joins TRBV3-1 (or the pseudogene TRBV3-2) to TRBJ2-2; D may be TRBD1 (5 bases). Germline-derived CDR1 and CDR2 are LGHDT and YNNKEL (reference sequence). Trimming left V 1 base short and J 11 bases short, with 17 bases between. The CDR3 consists of 15 residues. The CDR3 spells CASSQVPGRQGELFF. CDR3 sequence (DNA): TGTGCCAGCAGCCAAGTTCCAGGACGCCAGGGAGAGCTGTTTTTT.